This T cell receptor beta chain was captured in a study of cytomegalovirus exposure and HLA in healthy donors. Study at large: Among 150 million to 200 million T cells, an earlier analysis found about 110 million unique TCR beta sequences.

Study results and limitations: Earlier analysis looked at TCR beta V segments, and most were productive about 87% or about 30% of the time. Later analysis indicated greater clonal expansion among HLA-associated TCR beta chains than among equally common other chains. The likely origin of a cluster of highly shared sequence variants was a sequencing artifact.

The primer mix had 60 Vbeta and 13 Jbeta primers. Profiled with immunoSEQ multiplex PCR; TCRdb holds only in-frame clones, not every one. The table has some 150,000 clones, approximately 78% seen once. Per the germline V gene, CDR1 is SEHNR and CDR2 is FQNEAQ (reference sequence). The CDR3 is 16 amino acids. Unmatched junction bases numbered 6, after V lost 0 bases and J lost 7 bases. As to this clone: Its antigen is unknown.

Sequencing was performed on PBMCs. This clonotype was obtained from a woman between 45 and 65 years old in good health and CMV-seropositive. The genes are TRBV7-9 and TRBJ2-1; the match to TRBD2 covers 10 bases. The CDR3, as DNA: TGTGCCAGCAGCTTAGCGATGTCGACTAGCGGGAATGAGCAGTTCTTC. Protein sequence: CASSLAMSTSGNEQFF.